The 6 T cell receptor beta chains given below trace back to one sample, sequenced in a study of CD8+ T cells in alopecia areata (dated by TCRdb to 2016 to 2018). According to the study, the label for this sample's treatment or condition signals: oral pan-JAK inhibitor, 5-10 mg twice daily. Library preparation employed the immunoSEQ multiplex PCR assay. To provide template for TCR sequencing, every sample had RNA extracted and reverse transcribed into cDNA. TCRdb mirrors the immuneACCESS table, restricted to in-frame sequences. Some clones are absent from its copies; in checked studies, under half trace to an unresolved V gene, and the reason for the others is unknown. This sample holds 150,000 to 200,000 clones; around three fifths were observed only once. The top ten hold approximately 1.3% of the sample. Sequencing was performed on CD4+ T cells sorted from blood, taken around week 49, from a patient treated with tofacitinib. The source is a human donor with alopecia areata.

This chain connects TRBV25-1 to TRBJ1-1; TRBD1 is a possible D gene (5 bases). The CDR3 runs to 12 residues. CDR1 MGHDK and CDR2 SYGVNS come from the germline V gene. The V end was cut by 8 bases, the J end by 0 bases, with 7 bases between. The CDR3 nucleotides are TGTGCCAGCCGAGGGGTGAACACTGAAGCTTTCTTT. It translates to CASRGVNTEAFF. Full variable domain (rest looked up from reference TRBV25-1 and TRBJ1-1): EADIYQTPRYLVIGTGKKITLECSQTMGHDKMYWYQQDPGMELHLIHYSYGVNSTEKGDLSSESTVSRIRTEHFPLTLESARPSHTSQYLCASRGVNTEAFFGQGTRLTVV.

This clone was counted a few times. This CDR3 is CASRTGRDSPLHF. The CDR3 DNA sequence: TGTGCCAGCAGGACAGGGCGCGATTCACCCCTCCACTTT. This rearrangement joins TRBV25-1 to TRBJ1-6; 7 positions match TRBD1. V lost 6 bases, J lost 8 bases, and 4 bases stayed unmatched. CDR1 is MGHDK, CDR2 SYGVNS, per germline. The CDR3 totals 13 residues.

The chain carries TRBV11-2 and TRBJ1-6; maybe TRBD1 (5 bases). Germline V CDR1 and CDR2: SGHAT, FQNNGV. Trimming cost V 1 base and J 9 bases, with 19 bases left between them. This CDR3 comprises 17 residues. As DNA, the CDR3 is TGTGCCAGCAGCTTAGGGGCCCCCTCCCGGCAGGGTTCACCCCTCCACTTT. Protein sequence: CASSLGAPSRQGSPLHF.

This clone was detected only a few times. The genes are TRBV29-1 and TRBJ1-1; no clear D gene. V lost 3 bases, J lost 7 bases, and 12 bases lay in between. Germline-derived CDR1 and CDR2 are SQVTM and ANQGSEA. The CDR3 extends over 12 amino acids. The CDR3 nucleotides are TGCAGCGTTGAGGTCCTAACAGATGAAGCTTTCTTT. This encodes CSVEVLTDEAFF.

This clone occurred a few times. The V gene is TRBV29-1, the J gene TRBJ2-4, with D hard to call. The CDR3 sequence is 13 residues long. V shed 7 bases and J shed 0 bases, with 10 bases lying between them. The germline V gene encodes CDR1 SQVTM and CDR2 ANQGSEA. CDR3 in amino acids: CSATTRAKNIQYF. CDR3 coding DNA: TGCAGCGCAACGACTCGAGCCAAAAACATTCAGTACTTC.

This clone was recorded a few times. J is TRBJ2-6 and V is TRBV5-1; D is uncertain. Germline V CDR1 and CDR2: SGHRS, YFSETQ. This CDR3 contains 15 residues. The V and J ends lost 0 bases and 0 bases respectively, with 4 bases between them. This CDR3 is CASSLAGSGANVLTF. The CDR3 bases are TGCGCCAGCAGCTTGGCGGGCTCTGGGGCCAACGTCCTGACTTTC. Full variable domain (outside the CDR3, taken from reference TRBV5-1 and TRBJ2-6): KAGVTQTPRYLIKTRGQQVTLSCSPISGHRSVSWYQQTPGQGLQFLFEYFSETQRNKGNFPGRFSGRQFSNSRSEMNVSTLELGDSALYLCASSLAGSGANVLTFGAGSRLTVL.